This T cell receptor beta chain was obtained from a study of blood T cell repertoires in COVID-19. Across the study: From the United States, Italy and Spain came samples of acute and convalescent COVID-19.

This clone appeared once. CDR1 and CDR2 from the germline V gene are SGHTA and FQGNSA. This CDR3 is 13 amino acids long. V lost 5 bases, J lost 3 bases, and 11 bases lay in between. Followed over time, Seattle patients had been enrolled while infection was active. As originally analysed: Researchers report that nucleated cell counts were estimated from reference gene primer amplification. Libraries were prepared by immunoSEQ multiplex PCR; TCRdb keeps only in-frame clonotypes and omits some of them. V, J and clone size reflect that table, while D and trimming were determined from the DNA. The sample lists around 140,000 clones, 84% occurring once.

The sample was peripheral blood. The chain combines TRBV7-2 with TRBJ2-7; perhaps TRBD1 as D (6 bases). The sequence came from a man under 40 with COVID-19, enrolled during active disease. The CDR3 nucleotides read TGTGCCAGCAGCAGGGGGTCTAACTACGAGCAGTACTTC. This sequence encodes CASSRGSNYEQYF.